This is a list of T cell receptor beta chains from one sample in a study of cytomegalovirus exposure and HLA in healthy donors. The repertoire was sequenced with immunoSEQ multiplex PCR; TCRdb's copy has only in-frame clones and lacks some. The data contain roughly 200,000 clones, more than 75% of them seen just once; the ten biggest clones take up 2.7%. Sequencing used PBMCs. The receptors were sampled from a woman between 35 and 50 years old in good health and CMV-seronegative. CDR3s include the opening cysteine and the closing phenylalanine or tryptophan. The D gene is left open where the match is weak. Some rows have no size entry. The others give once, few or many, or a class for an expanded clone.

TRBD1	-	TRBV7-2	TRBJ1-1	CASSWDRYTEAFF	TGTGCCAGCAGCTGGGACAGGTACACTGAAGCTTTCTTT
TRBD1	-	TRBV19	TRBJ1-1	CASSLGQRRNTEAFF	TGTGCCAGTAGTTTGGGACAGAGAAGGAACACTGAAGCTTTCTTT
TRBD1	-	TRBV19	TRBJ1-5	CASSTLTGGQNQPQHF	TGTGCCAGTAGTACCTTGACAGGGGGCCAAAATCAGCCCCAGCATTTT
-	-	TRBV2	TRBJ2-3	CASSELVAGTDTQYF	TGTGCCAGCAGTGAATTGGTTGCGGGGACAGATACGCAGTATTTT
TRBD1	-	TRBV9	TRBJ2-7	CASSATGTGVTEQYF	TGTGCCAGCAGCGCCACGGGGACAGGTGTGACAGAGCAGTACTTC
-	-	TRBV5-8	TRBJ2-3	CASSLEYGTDTQYF	TGTGCCAGCAGCTTGGAATACGGTACAGATACGCAGTATTTT
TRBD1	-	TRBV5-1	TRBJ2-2	CASSHPWGQGVVGELFF	TGCGCCAGCAGCCACCCGTGGGGACAGGGGGTAGTCGGGGAGCTGTTTTTT
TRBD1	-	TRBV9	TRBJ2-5	CASSVGSRTGIRETQYF	TGTGCCAGCAGCGTAGGTTCTCGGACAGGCATACGAGAGACCCAGTACTTC
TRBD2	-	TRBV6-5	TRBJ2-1	CASSYGLVGVNEQFF	TGTGCCAGCAGTTACGGACTAGTGGGCGTCAATGAGCAGTTCTTC
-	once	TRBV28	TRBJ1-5	CASSFLQYYSNQPQHF	TGTGCCAGCAGTTTTCTTCAGTACTATAGCAATCAGCCCCAGCATTTT
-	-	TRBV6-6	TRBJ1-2	CASSAADATLYGYTF	TGTGCCAGCAGCGCCGCGGATGCTACTCTCTATGGCTACACCTTC
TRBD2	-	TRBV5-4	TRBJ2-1	CASSQGLAIYNEQFF	TGTGCCAGCAGCCAGGGACTAGCGATTTACAATGAGCAGTTCTTC
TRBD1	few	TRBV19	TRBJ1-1	CASSEWTGGWTEAFF	TGTGCCAGTAGTGAATGGACAGGGGGATGGACTGAAGCTTTCTTT
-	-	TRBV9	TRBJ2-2	CASSVVHMNTGELFF	TGTGCCAGCAGCGTAGTACACATGAACACCGGGGAGCTGTTTTTT
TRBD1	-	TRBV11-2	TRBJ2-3	CASRKGAADTQYF	TGTGCCAGCAGGAAGGGGGCCGCAGATACGCAGTATTTT